This passage covers 18 T cell receptor beta chains from one sample sequenced in a study of a mutant IDH1 vaccine in newly diagnosed glioma. Generated by immunoSEQ multiplex PCR, the TCRdb table keeps only in-frame clones and is missing some. The table shows approximately 44,000 clones, with around 80% occurring only once. Their recognized antigens are unknown. The time point is: week 35, safety follow-up. With topical imiquimod, each dose of the vaccine consisted of 300 ug of mutant IDH1 20-mer peptide. The starting material was PBMCs, obtained from a glioma patient whose treatment included an IDH1 peptide vaccine. These receptors were collected from a man aged 35 to 55 with glioma.

This clone was seen a handful of times. The V and J genes are TRBV2 and TRBJ2-2; tentatively, D is TRBD1 (6 bases). Between the trimmed V and J ends, which lost 10 bases and 1 base, there was a span of 16 bases. CDR3 length: 15 residues. Germline lookup yields CDR1 SNHLY and CDR2 FYNNEI. The CDR3 sequence is CATPPKGQNTGELFF. The CDR3 DNA reads as TGTGCCACCCCCCCGAAGGGACAGAACACCGGGGAGCTGTTTTTT.

The V call is TRBV7-9, the J call TRBJ2-1; the match to TRBD2 covers 10 bases. Germline V gene sequence: CDR1 SEHNR, CDR2 FQNEAQ (reference sequence). CDR3 length: 15 residues. J gave up 10 bases and V 4 bases, and 10 bases lay outside the gene matches. This CDR3 is CASSSLGLAGEEQFF. In DNA, the CDR3 is TGTGCCAGCAGCTCGCTGGGGCTAGCGGGAGAAGAGCAGTTCTTC.

This clone occurred once. The chain links TRBV7-2 to TRBJ2-1, with D possibly being TRBD2 (6 bases). V was cut by 1 base and J by 5 bases, with 24 bases left in between. The germline CDR1 and CDR2 sequences are SGHTA and FQGNSA. This CDR3 comprises 19 residues. CDR3 sequence: CASSLESGSLGSVDNEQFF. DNA for the CDR3: TGTGCCAGCAGCTTAGAAAGCGGGTCCCTTGGGAGCGTAGACAATGAGCAGTTCTTC.

The V and J genes are TRBV27 and TRBJ2-1; a possible D gene is TRBD1 (5 bases). Trimming removed 3 bases from V and 9 bases from J, with 12 bases in between. Germline CDR1 MNHEY, CDR2 SMNVEV (reference sequence). The CDR3 loop spans 13 amino acids. CDR3 amino acids: CASSFSGQGEQFF. DNA of the CDR3: TGTGCCAGCAGTTTTTCAGGGCAGGGTGAGCAGTTCTTC.

This chain uses TRBV11-3 with TRBJ2-2, with D hard to call. Germline assignment: CDR1 SGHNT and CDR2 YENEEA. The ends were cut back, 5 bases at V and 4 bases at J, with 11 bases in the middle. This CDR3 spans 14 amino acids. CDR3 loop: CASSPTSLTGELFF. CDR3 bases: TGTGCCAGCAGCCCCACCTCCCTCACCGGGGAGCTGTTTTTT. Full variable domain (remainder filled in from reference TRBV11-3 and TRBJ2-2): EAGVVQSPRYKIIEKKQPVAFWCNPISGHNTLYWYLQNLGQGPELLIRYENEEAVDDSQLPKDRFSAERLKGVDSTLKIQPAELGDSAVYLCASSPTSLTGELFFGEGSRLTVL.

Only one count was recorded for this clone. This chain connects TRBV18 to TRBJ2-7; 7 nucleotides line up with TRBD2. Trimming cost V 4 bases and J 1 base; bases outside gene matches: 4. Germline-derived CDR1 and CDR2 are KGHSH and LQKENI. The CDR3 consists of 14 residues. CDR3 in amino acids: CASSRASGSYEQYF. The CDR3 DNA reads as TGTGCCAGCTCACGGGCTAGCGGATCCTACGAGCAGTACTTC.

This chain's CDR3 is CASSLGGGFADTQYF. The DNA for the CDR3 is TGCGCCAGCAGCCTGGGGGGAGGATTCGCAGATACGCAGTATTTT. The chain has TRBV4-3 and TRBJ2-3, with D perhaps TRBD2 (6 bases). The CDR3 covers 15 residues. V dropped 4 bases and J dropped 4 bases, with 15 bases sitting between them. Germline loops: CDR1 LGHNA, CDR2 YSLEER.

The chain uses TRBV19 and TRBJ1-5, with TRBD1 identical over 7 bases. Trimming removed 10 bases from V and 7 bases from J; junction bases left unmatched: 16. The germline CDR1 and CDR2 sequences are LNHDA and SQIVND (reference sequence). The CDR3 extends over 15 amino acids. The CDR3 loop reads CATETGKGGGQPQHF. The CDR3 DNA is TGTGCCACTGAGACAGGGAAAGGAGGAGGACAGCCCCAGCATTTT.

J is TRBJ1-4 and V is TRBV30, with 9 nucleotides matching TRBD1. With 1 base clipped from V and 7 bases from J, the junction kept 10 bases outside the gene matches. The CDR3 contains 16 residues. The V gene's germline CDR1 is GTSNPN and CDR2 SVGIG (reference sequence). DNA for the CDR3: TGTGCCTGGAGTGCCGCGGGACAGGGCTCTAGTGAAAAACTGTTTTTT. This gives the protein CAWSAAGQGSSEKLFF.

In its sample, this clone was seen a few times. The V and J genes are TRBV29-1 and TRBJ2-5, with a tentative D call TRBD1 (6 bases). Germline loops: CDR1 SQVTM, CDR2 ANQGSEA. The ends were cut back, 2 bases at V and 4 bases at J, with 20 bases in the middle. This CDR3 has 16 amino acids. The CDR3 sequence is CSVESSGARVGETQYF. As DNA, the CDR3 is TGCAGCGTTGAAAGTTCAGGGGCGCGGGTGGGAGAGACCCAGTACTTC. Full variable domain (outside the CDR3, taken from reference TRBV29-1 and TRBJ2-5): SAVISQKPSRDICQRGTSLTIQCQVDSQVTMMFWYRQQPGQSLTLIATANQGSEATYESGFVIDKFPISRPNLTFSTLTVSNMSPEDSSIYLCSVESSGARVGETQYFGPGTRLLVL.

V is TRBV4-1 and J is TRBJ2-7; D is possibly TRBD1 or TRBD2 (6 bases each). The germline CDR1 and CDR2 sequences are MGHRA and YSYEKL. Trimming took off 4 bases at V and 2 bases at J, with 18 bases between the two ends. There are 16 residues in the CDR3. CDR3 loop: CASSLVGGTLAYEQYF. CDR3 nucleotide sequence: TGCGCCAGCAGCCTCGTCGGCGGGACACTTGCCTACGAGCAGTACTTC.

This clone was recorded only once. The chain is built from TRBV6-1 and TRBJ1-4; 10 nucleotides align to TRBD1. The V gene end was trimmed by 4 bases and the J gene end by 7 bases; junction bases not matched to a gene: 9. Germline lookup yields CDR1 MNHNS and CDR2 SASEGT. CDR3 length: 16 amino acids. The CDR3 is CASSAPGQGRGEKLFF. CDR3 bases: TGTGCCAGCAGTGCCCCGGGACAGGGGCGGGGTGAAAAACTGTTTTTT.

The rearrangement links TRBV5-1 to TRBJ1-2; D not resolved. From germline, CDR1 is SGHRS and CDR2 YFSETQ. Deletions cut 1 base from V and 7 bases from J, with 11 bases between. This CDR3 is 13 amino acids long. CDR3 DNA: TGCGCCAGCAGCTTGAATCGAGGTCCTGGCTACACCTTC. Translated, it gives CASSLNRGPGYTF.

The chain employs TRBV15 and TRBJ2-5, with D perhaps TRBD1 or TRBD2 (6 bases each). Trimming cost V 11 bases and J 5 bases, with 21 bases left between them. This CDR3 has 14 amino acids. Germline V gene lookup returns CDR1 LNHNV and CDR2 YYDKDF (reference sequence). The CDR3 spells CASSSGGFRETQYF. In nucleotides, the CDR3 is TGTGCCTCGAGTTCCGGGGGCTTTAGGGAGACCCAGTACTTC.

V usage is TRBV21-1 and J usage is TRBJ1-5. TRBV21-1 is listed as a pseudogene. CDR3 length: 13 amino acids. The CDR3 sequence: CASSKVGGQPQHF. The CDR3 DNA sequence: TGTGCCAGCAGCAAAGTGGGGGGTCAGCCCCAGCATTTT.

The rearrangement links TRBV6-5 to TRBJ1-1; D unclear. Trimming pared 4 bases from V and 4 bases from J, leaving 10 bases between. From germline, CDR1 is MNHEY and CDR2 SVGAGI. The CDR3 runs to 13 residues. In nucleotides, the CDR3 is TGTGCCAGCAGTTGGAACCCGAGCACTGAAGCTTTCTTT. Amino acid sequence: CASSWNPSTEAFF.

The chain combines TRBV9 with TRBJ2-2; 11 positions agree with TRBD2. The CDR3 spans 16 residues. CDR1 is SGDLS, CDR2 YYNGEE, per germline. V shed 4 bases, J shed 4 bases, and the junction held 6 bases outside the gene matches. The CDR3 region has the DNA TGTGCCAGCAGCAAGCAGACTAGCGGGACCACCGGGGAGCTGTTTTTT. Residues: CASSKQTSGTTGELFF.

The V gene is TRBV15, the J gene TRBJ2-6; tentative D call: TRBD2 (5 bases). V shed 9 bases and J shed 4 bases, with 28 bases lying between them. Germline CDR1 is LNHNV and CDR2 is YYDKDF (reference sequence). This CDR3 has 19 residues. CDR3 DNA sequence: TGTGCCACTGCCCAACGATCGGGGAACTACGGCTGGGGGGCCAACGTCCTGACTTTC. Amino acids: CATAQRSGNYGWGANVLTF.